This T cell receptor beta chain was obtained from a study of blood T cell repertoires in COVID-19. In the study overall: T cells, B-cell-depleted T cells, or PBMCs supplied cDNA or gDNA.

The repertoire was sequenced with immunoSEQ multiplex PCR; TCRdb's copy has only in-frame clones and lacks some. The repertoire has about 160,000 clones, roughly 90% of them found once; the top ten carry approximately 6.6%. Those enrolled, adults aged roughly 18 to 95 years, came from 24 US areas. The CDR3 extends over 12 amino acids. V dropped 5 bases and J dropped 4 bases, with 6 bases sitting between them. From germline, CDR1 is MNHEY and CDR2 SVGEGT. This receptor was obtained from a woman aged 45-65 years who had recovered from COVID-19. The chain recombines TRBV6-2 or TRBV6-3 with TRBJ1-3; D is possibly TRBD1 (5 bases). The specimen was PBMCs or T cells enriched from blood (not recorded which). The CDR3 DNA reads TGTGCCAGCAGTCGACAGGGAAACACCATATATTTT. Encoded protein: CASSRQGNTIYF.